This record covers a single T cell receptor (beta chain). No antigen is known for it. The sample is drawn from a study of T cell repertoires in cytomegalovirus infection. Study information: It was the public TCR beta signatures that indicated both CMV infection and matching HLA type. Whole-study results and caveats: Clonotypes of TCR beta that were HLA-C-restricted and CMV-specific dominated the ex vivo response. Of the TCR beta families, the public ones yielded a cumulative frequency that identified carriers of CMV plus the relevant HLA.

There are 15 residues in the CDR3. Trimming removed 1 base from V and 4 bases from J, with 13 bases in between. Germline V gene sequence: CDR1 SGHNT, CDR2 YENEEA. In TCRdb, the reads were re-called with MiXCR into one record per CDR3 protein. The sample contains around 530,000 distinct CDR3 sequences, around a quarter of which appear only once. The chain combines TRBV11-3 with TRBJ1-1; D is possibly TRBD1 (6 bases). The receptor comes from a human donor in good health (CMV status not recorded). Some clones in this sample may be carry-over from other donors' samples. Sequencing was carried out using PBMCs. In nucleotides, the CDR3 is TGTGCCAGCAGCTTAGCTAGCAGGGGAGGCACTGAAGCTTTCTTT. Translating gives CASSLASRGGTEAFF.